These 15 T cell receptor beta chains came from one sample sequenced in a study of blood T cell repertoires in COVID-19. The table came from immunoSEQ multiplex PCR; TCRdb's copy has only in-frame clones and leaves some out. The profile shows 100,000 to 150,000 clones, 80% to 90% of them singletons. Sequencing input: peripheral blood. The receptor set was obtained from a human donor in a cohort sampled during active COVID-19.

The V gene is TRBV7-2, the J gene TRBJ2-2, with 8 bases lining up with TRBD2. This CDR3 has 17 residues. Germline V gene data show CDR1 as SGHTA and CDR2 as FQGNSA. Germline trimming cut 5 bases from V and 0 bases from J; bases unmatched to any gene: 8. The CDR3 nucleotides are TGTGCCAGCAGCCCCCGGGGGGGGGCCTCGAACACCGGGGAGCTGTTTTTT. Translation: CASSPRGGASNTGELFF.

J is TRBJ1-2 and V is TRBV13; 9 bases align to TRBD1. Germline trimming cut 3 bases from V and 3 bases from J; bases unmatched to any gene: 5. The germline CDR1 and CDR2 sequences are PRHDT and FYEKMQ (reference sequence). This CDR3 region has 15 residues. CDR3 protein: CASSFSQGADYGYTF. The CDR3 bases are TGTGCCAGCAGCTTTTCACAGGGGGCGGACTATGGCTACACCTTC. Based on the CDR3 plus reference TRBV13 and TRBJ1-2, the full variable domain is AAGVIQSPRHLIKEKRETATLKCYPIPRHDTVYWYQQGPGQDPQFLISFYEKMQSDKGSIPDRFSAQQFSDYHSELNMSSLELGDSALYFCASSFSQGADYGYTFGSGTRLTVV.

The chain links TRBV4-3 to TRBJ2-7; D remains ambiguous. This CDR3 region has 15 residues. With 4 bases removed from V and 0 bases from J, the gap between germline ends came to 13 bases. CDR1 is LGHNA, CDR2 YSLEER, per germline. The CDR3: CASSRSQALSYEQYF. The CDR3 bases are TGCGCCAGCAGCCGTTCCCAGGCTCTCTCCTACGAGCAGTACTTC.

This clone showed up just once. The chain links TRBV14 to TRBJ2-7; D is unresolved. Germline values: CDR1 SGHDN, CDR2 FVKESK. This CDR3 is built from 14 residues. V lost 0 bases to trimming and J lost 2 bases, with 8 bases between them. The CDR3 here is CASSQDSVTYEQYF. CDR3 nucleotides: TGTGCCAGCAGCCAAGATTCAGTCACCTACGAGCAGTACTTC.

This sequence joins TRBV7-9 and TRBJ2-6; D might be TRBD1 (5 bases). The CDR3 covers 17 residues. Trimming removed 2 bases at V and 2 bases at J, with 13 bases between. Germline V gene sequence: CDR1 SEHNR, CDR2 FQNEAQ (reference sequence). The CDR3 is CASSLFQGSPGANVLTF. CDR3 DNA sequence: TGTGCCAGCAGCTTATTTCAGGGCAGCCCTGGGGCCAACGTCCTGACTTTC.

The chain links TRBV7-2 to TRBJ2-3; 9 bases map to TRBD1. V shed 4 bases and J 6 bases; nucleotides not matched to a gene: 5. Per the germline V gene, CDR1 is SGHTA and CDR2 is FQGNSA. CDR3 length: 14 amino acids. The CDR3, as DNA: TGTGCCAGCAGCTACAAACAGGGGGCGGATACGCAGTATTTT. Protein sequence: CASSYKQGADTQYF.

The chain links TRBV6-5 to TRBJ1-1; 7 bases fit TRBD1. V trimming: 6 bases; J trimming: 3 bases; junction bases outside the gene matches: 4. CDR3 length: 13 residues. Germline V gene lookup returns CDR1 MNHEY and CDR2 SVGAGI. CDR3 nucleotides: TGTGCCAGCAGGAAAGACAGGGACACTGAAGCTTTCTTT. As protein: CASRKDRDTEAFF.

This chain connects TRBV7-6 to TRBJ2-7, with TRBD2 as a possible D gene (5 bases). CDR3 length: 15 residues. Germline loops: CDR1 SGHVS, CDR2 FNYEAQ. V lost 1 base, J lost 0 bases, and 10 bases lay in between. CDR3 amino acids: CASSLGSGFSYEQYF. CDR3 sequence (DNA): TGTGCCAGCAGCTTAGGCTCGGGATTCTCCTACGAGCAGTACTTC. Full variable domain (rest looked up from reference TRBV7-6 and TRBJ2-7): GAGVSQSPRYKVTKRGQDVALRCDPISGHVSLYWYRQALGQGPEFLTYFNYEAQQDKSGLPNDRFSAERPEGSISTLTIQRTEQRDSAMYRCASSLGSGFSYEQYFGPGTRLTVT.

This clone has more than one count but fewer than ten. The V gene is TRBV9, the J gene TRBJ1-1, with D uncertain. This CDR3 is 14 amino acids long. The V and J ends lost 5 bases and 0 bases respectively, with 11 bases between them. CDR1 and CDR2 from the germline V gene are SGDLS and YYNGEE. The CDR3 sequence is CASSPHDMNTEAFF. DNA of the CDR3: TGTGCCAGCAGTCCGCACGACATGAACACTGAAGCTTTCTTT.

V and J are TRBV10-2 and TRBJ2-7, with a possible D match to TRBD1 (5 bases). Between the trimmed V and J ends, which lost 0 bases and 4 bases, there was a span of 13 bases. CDR1 and CDR2 from the germline V gene are WSHSY and SAAADI. The CDR3 contains 15 residues. The CDR3 sequence: CASSESRTSVYEQYF. The CDR3 bases are TGCGCCAGCAGTGAGTCAAGGACATCGGTTTACGAGCAGTACTTC.

The CDR3 nucleotides read TGTGCCACCAACAGGGAGGGCTATAATTCACCCCTCCACTTT. Protein: CATNREGYNSPLHF. V usage is TRBV5-6 and J usage is TRBJ1-6; D may be TRBD1 (6 bases). V dropped 9 bases and J dropped 3 bases, with 13 bases sitting between them. This CDR3 is built from 14 residues. Per germline, CDR1 SGHDT and CDR2 YYEEEE.

The chain employs TRBV28 and TRBJ1-5, with a tentative D call TRBD1 (6 bases). In germline, CDR1 is MDHEN, CDR2 SYDVKM. Trimming pared 6 bases from V and 0 bases from J, leaving 12 bases between. The CDR3 has 15 amino acids. CDR3 sequence: CASSPWTDSNQPQHF. Here the CDR3 DNA reads TGTGCCAGCAGCCCCTGGACAGATAGCAATCAGCCCCAGCATTTT.

CDR3 loop: CASSPSTSTDTQYF. Here the CDR3 DNA reads TGTGCCAGCAGCCCTTCAACTAGCACAGATACGCAGTATTTT. This chain links TRBV7-2 with TRBJ2-3; D not certain. V gave up 5 bases and J gave up 0 bases, with 9 bases separating them. The CDR3 runs to 14 residues. From germline, CDR1 is SGHTA and CDR2 FQGNSA.

J is TRBJ1-4 and V is TRBV11-1; D is uncertain. This CDR3 is 16 amino acids long. Germline V gene data show CDR1 as SGHAT and CDR2 as FQDESV (reference sequence). V dropped 7 bases and J dropped 0 bases, with 15 bases sitting between them. The CDR3 protein is CASIPTGWATNEKLFF. Here the CDR3 DNA reads TGTGCCAGCATCCCGACGGGTTGGGCAACTAATGAAAAACTGTTTTTT.

The chain carries TRBV19 and TRBJ2-2; the D gene is possibly TRBD2 (7 bases). Trimming took 7 bases from V and 2 from J, leaving 14 bases between them. This CDR3 comprises 15 residues. Per germline, CDR1 LNHDA and CDR2 SQIVND (reference sequence). CDR3 region: CASTMAGANTGELFF. The DNA for the CDR3 is TGTGCCAGTACTATGGCGGGGGCCAACACCGGGGAGCTGTTTTTT.